Each of the 5 T cell receptor beta chains below was sequenced from the same sample in a study of blood T cell repertoires in COVID-19. TCRdb's copy holds only in-frame clones and misses some; the assay was immunoSEQ multiplex PCR. The table records 220,000 or so clones, around 81% of them present only once. Material: peripheral blood. All receptors come from a woman in her twenties or thirties who had recovered from COVID-19.

The chain uses TRBV19 and TRBJ2-1, with 8 positions matching TRBD2. CDR3 length equals 17 residues. The germline CDR1 and CDR2 sequences are LNHDA and SQIVND (reference sequence). The junction had 14 bases not matched to a gene; V was cut back by 1 base and J by 9 bases. Here the CDR3 DNA reads TGTGCCAGTAGTATAGGGTGGGCGAGCGGGAGACGGGGTGAGCAGTTCTTC. Its translation is CASSIGWASGRRGEQFF. The full variable domain, its missing parts supplied by reference TRBV19 and TRBJ2-1, is DGGITQSPKYLFRKEGQNVTLSCEQNLNHDAMYWYRQDPGQGLRLIYYSQIVNDFQKGDIAEGYSVSREKKESFPLTVTSAQKNPTAFYLCASSIGWASGRRGEQFFGPGTRLTVL.

This sequence joins TRBV27 and TRBJ2-7; TRBD2 matches at 8 bases. Trimming took 3 bases from V and 3 from J; bases not matched to a gene: 4. From germline, CDR1 is MNHEY and CDR2 SMNVEV (reference sequence). The CDR3 is made up of 14 amino acids. The CDR3: CASSLSGRIYEQYF. Here the CDR3 DNA reads TGTGCCAGCAGTTTGAGCGGGAGAATCTACGAGCAGTACTTC.

This sequence joins TRBV5-5 and TRBJ2-3, with 10 bases aligning to TRBD2. Trimming took 3 bases from V and 1 from J; bases not matched to a gene: 2. Germline V gene sequence: CDR1 SGHKS, CDR2 YYEKEE (reference sequence). CDR3 length equals 15 residues. Written as DNA, the CDR3 is TGTGCCAGCAGCTATGGGACTAGCGGCACAGATACGCAGTATTTT. Translated: CASSYGTSGTDTQYF.

This clone has only a few counts. This sequence joins TRBV10-3 and TRBJ2-7; TRBD2 might be the D (5 bases). The CDR3 runs to 13 residues. The germline V gene encodes CDR1 ENHRY and CDR2 SYGVKD. Trimming left V 3 bases short and J 9 bases short, with 15 bases between. CDR3: CAISETRPRGQYF. CDR3 coding DNA: TGTGCCATCAGTGAAACCCGGCCTCGGGGGCAGTACTTC.

The chain recombines TRBV29-1 with TRBJ2-1, with TRBD1 matching over 12 bases. This CDR3 region has 15 residues. After removal of 6 bases from V and 0 bases from J, the junction contained 3 bases not matched to a gene. Germline V gives CDR1 SQVTM, CDR2 ANQGSEA. The CDR3 DNA follows: TGCAGCGTGGGGACAGGGGGCCACTCCTACAATGAGCAGTTCTTC. This sequence encodes CSVGTGGHSYNEQFF.